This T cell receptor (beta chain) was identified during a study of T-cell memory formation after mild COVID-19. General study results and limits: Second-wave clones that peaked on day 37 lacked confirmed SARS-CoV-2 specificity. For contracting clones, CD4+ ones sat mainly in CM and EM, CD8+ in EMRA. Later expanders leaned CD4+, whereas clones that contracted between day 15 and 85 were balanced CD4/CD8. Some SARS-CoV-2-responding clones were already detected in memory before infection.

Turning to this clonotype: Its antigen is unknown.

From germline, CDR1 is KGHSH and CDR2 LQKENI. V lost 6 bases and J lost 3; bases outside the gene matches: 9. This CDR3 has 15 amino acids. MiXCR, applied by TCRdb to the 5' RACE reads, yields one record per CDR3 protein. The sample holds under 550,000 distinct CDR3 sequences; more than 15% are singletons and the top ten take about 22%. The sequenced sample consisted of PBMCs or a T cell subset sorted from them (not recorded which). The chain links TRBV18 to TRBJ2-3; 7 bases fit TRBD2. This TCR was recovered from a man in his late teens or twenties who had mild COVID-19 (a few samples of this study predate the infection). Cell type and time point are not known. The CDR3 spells CASSRLASGTDTQYF. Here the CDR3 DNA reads TGTGCCAGCTCCCGACTAGCTTCGGGGACAGATACGCAGTATTTT. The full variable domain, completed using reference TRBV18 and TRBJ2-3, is NAGVMQNPRHLVRRRGQEARLRCSPMKGHSHVYWYRQLPEEGLKFMVYLQKENIIDESGMPKERFSAEFPKEGPSILRIQQVVRGDSAAYFCASSRLASGTDTQYFGPGTRLTVL.